The 20 T cell receptor beta chains given below trace back to one sample, sequenced in a study of tumor-infiltrating lymphocytes in localized non-small cell lung cancer. The repertoire was sequenced with immunoSEQ multiplex PCR; TCRdb's copy has only in-frame clones and lacks some. This table has around 15,000 clones, approximately 70% appearing once. The specimen sequenced was lung tumor tissue. These receptors were obtained from a human donor with non-small cell lung cancer.

In nucleotides, the CDR3 is TGCAGCGCCTCCCCATCAACCTCTGGAAACACCATATATTTT. It codes for CSASPSTSGNTIYF. The V gene is TRBV29-1, the J gene TRBJ1-3, with D unresolved. V lost 7 bases and J lost 0, with 13 bases in between. The CDR3 length is 14 residues. CDR1 is SQVTM and CDR2 is ANQGSEA in the germline V gene.

The chain combines TRBV30 with TRBJ1-3; TRBD1 agrees at 9 bases. Germline trimming cut 3 bases from V and 1 base from J; bases unmatched to any gene: 4. This CDR3 comprises 15 residues. Germline V gives CDR1 GTSNPN, CDR2 SVGIG (reference sequence). The CDR3 DNA is TGTGCCTGGAGGGCCGGGACAGGGTCTGGAAACACCATATATTTT. It translates to CAWRAGTGSGNTIYF.

J is TRBJ1-2 and V is TRBV19, with D hard to call. V lost 1 base and J lost 0, with 0 bases in between. Germline V lookup: CDR1 LNHDA, CDR2 SQIVND (reference sequence). This CDR3 is built from 12 residues. The chain's CDR3 is CASSIANYGYTF. The CDR3 DNA reads as TGTGCCAGTAGTATAGCTAACTATGGCTACACCTTC.

This clone was detected a few times. This chain links TRBV30 with TRBJ1-6; 8 positions agree with TRBD1. The CDR3 runs 14 residues. Per germline, CDR1 GTSNPN and CDR2 SVGIG (reference sequence). The ends lost 5 bases at V and 8 bases at J; junction bases unmatched: 8. The CDR3 sequence is CAWLAGQEYSPLHF. The CDR3 coding sequence is TGTGCCTGGTTGGCGGGACAGGAGTATTCACCCCTCCACTTT.

The rearrangement uses TRBV5-4 and TRBJ2-4; TRBD2 matches at 7 bases. The CDR3 contains 15 residues. V was clipped by 1 base and J by 1 base; unmatched bases: 2. From germline, CDR1 is SGHNT and CDR2 YYREEE (reference sequence). The chain's CDR3 is CASSLLGGAKNIQYF. CDR3 nucleotide sequence: TGTGCCAGCAGCTTGTTGGGGGGGGCCAAAAACATTCAGTACTTC. Full variable domain (rest looked up from reference TRBV5-4 and TRBJ2-4): ETGVTQSPTHLIKTRGQQVTLRCSSQSGHNTVSWYQQALGQGPQFIFQYYREEENGRGNFPPRFSGLQFPNYSSELNVNALELDDSALYLCASSLLGGAKNIQYFGAGTRLSVL.

This clone occurred once. The rearrangement joins TRBV7-2 to TRBJ1-2; tentatively, D is TRBD1 (6 bases). The CDR3 has 13 residues. Trimming took off 5 bases at V and 6 bases at J, with 13 bases between the two ends. CDR1 is SGHTA, CDR2 FQGNSA, per germline. The CDR3 here is CASSRLQGHGYTF. The CDR3 DNA reads as TGTGCCAGCAGCCGGCTACAGGGACATGGCTACACCTTC.

The rearrangement joins TRBV19 to TRBJ2-1; D may be TRBD1 or TRBD2 (6 bases each). The CDR3 is 19 amino acids. CDR1 and CDR2 (germline): LNHDA, SQIVND (reference sequence). V lost 3 bases and J lost 4, with 25 bases in between. CDR3 DNA sequence: TGTGCCAGTAGTATCGACCCTCGGGGGCAAATCGTTCCTTACAATGAGCAGTTCTTC. Protein sequence: CASSIDPRGQIVPYNEQFF.

J is TRBJ1-6 and V is TRBV5-4, with D perhaps TRBD1 (5 bases). Germline V CDR1 and CDR2: SGHNT, YYREEE (reference sequence). This CDR3 region has 15 residues. The ends were cut back, 0 bases at V and 8 bases at J, with 12 bases in the middle. The CDR3 nucleotides read TGTGCCAGCAGCTTGGGGGGGAGGGATGATTCACCCCTCCACTTT. This gives the protein CASSLGGRDDSPLHF.

The chain carries TRBV5-1 and TRBJ2-1, with 7 bases lining up with TRBD2. This CDR3 is 13 amino acids long. Germline V gene sequence: CDR1 SGHRS, CDR2 YFSETQ. The V gene end was trimmed by 4 bases and the J gene end by 15 bases; junction bases not matched to a gene: 13. In DNA, the CDR3 is TGCGCCAGCAGCCGGGCCGGGACTACCGGAGCGTTCTTC. As protein: CASSRAGTTGAFF. Using reference TRBV5-1 and TRBJ2-1 for the parts outside the CDR3, the full variable domain is KAGVTQTPRYLIKTRGQQVTLSCSPISGHRSVSWYQQTPGQGLQFLFEYFSETQRNKGNFPGRFSGRQFSNSRSEMNVSTLELGDSALYLCASSRAGTTGAFFGPGTRLTVL.

The chain couples TRBV6-5 to TRBJ1-2; D ambiguous. The CDR3 consists of 14 residues. Germline CDR1 MNHEY, CDR2 SVGAGI. With 0 bases removed from V and 2 bases from J, the gap between germline ends came to 7 bases. The DNA for the CDR3 is TGTGCCAGCAGTTACTCCTCATTAAACTATGGCTACACCTTC. Protein product: CASSYSSLNYGYTF.

V is TRBV7-9 and J is TRBJ1-2; TRBD1 matches at 10 bases. The CDR3 sequence is 15 residues long. Germline V gene data show CDR1 as SEHNR and CDR2 as FQNEAQ (reference sequence). With 6 bases clipped from V and 5 bases from J, the junction kept 9 bases outside the gene matches. CDR3 in DNA: TGTGCCAGCAGGCCTCGACAGGGGGCGTCGTATGGCTACACCTTC. Translated: CASRPRQGASYGYTF.

This chain connects TRBV5-5 to TRBJ2-6; 10 bases are a match to TRBD1. V shed 2 bases, J shed 1 base, and the junction held 6 bases outside the gene matches. The CDR3 loop spans 18 amino acids. CDR1 is SGHKS and CDR2 is YYEKEE in the germline V gene (reference sequence). The CDR3 here is CASSLVGTGESGANVLTF. For the CDR3, the DNA is TGTGCCAGCAGCTTAGTCGGGACAGGGGAGTCTGGGGCCAACGTCCTGACTTTC. Based on the CDR3 plus reference TRBV5-5 and TRBJ2-6, the full variable domain is DAGVTQSPTHLIKTRGQQVTLRCSPISGHKSVSWYQQVLGQGPQFIFQYYEKEERGRGNFPDRFSARQFPNYSSELNVNALLLGDSALYLCASSLVGTGESGANVLTFGAGSRLTVL.

This chain links TRBV27 with TRBJ2-1, with 15 bases aligning to TRBD2. The CDR3 is 22 amino acids. The V gene's germline CDR1 is MNHEY and CDR2 SMNVEV (reference sequence). V was clipped by 3 bases and J by 3 bases; unmatched bases: 18. CDR3 DNA sequence: TGTGCCAGCAGTTTCCGAACCCCGGGACTAGCGGGAGGAAAATGGGGCTACAATGAGCAGTTCTTC. It is translated as CASSFRTPGLAGGKWGYNEQFF.

V usage is TRBV5-5 and J usage is TRBJ2-7; the match to TRBD2 covers 8 bases. CDR3 length: 16 residues. Germline V gives CDR1 SGHKS, CDR2 YYEKEE (reference sequence). The ends lost 4 bases at V and 0 bases at J; junction bases unmatched: 9. The CDR3 coding sequence is TGTGCCAGCAGCGTCTCGGGGGGGTCGATCTCCTACGAGCAGTACTTC. Translated: CASSVSGGSISYEQYF.

This chain connects TRBV18 to TRBJ1-1, with 7 positions matching TRBD1. Germline CDR1 reads KGHSH; CDR2 reads LQKENI. CDR3 length: 10 amino acids. With 11 bases clipped from V and 7 bases from J, the junction kept 4 bases outside the gene matches. CDR3 in amino acids: CAVRQGEAFF. CDR3 DNA: TGTGCCGTCCGACAGGGTGAAGCTTTCTTT. Filled out from reference TRBV18 and TRBJ1-1, the complete variable domain reads NAGVMQNPRHLVRRRGQEARLRCSPMKGHSHVYWYRQLPEEGLKFMVYLQKENIIDESGMPKERFSAEFPKEGPSILRIQQVVRGDSAAYFCAVRQGEAFFGQGTRLTVV.

The genes are TRBV5-4 and TRBJ1-4; D remains ambiguous. CDR1 is SGHNT, CDR2 YYREEE, per germline (reference sequence). The germline V and J ends were trimmed by 3 bases and 6 bases, with 9 bases remaining between them. The CDR3 has 13 residues. For the CDR3, the DNA is TGTGCCAGCAGCTCCGGGCCTGATGAAAAACTGTTTTTT. This translates into CASSSGPDEKLFF. The full variable domain, with the rest looked up from reference TRBV5-4 and TRBJ1-4, is ETGVTQSPTHLIKTRGQQVTLRCSSQSGHNTVSWYQQALGQGPQFIFQYYREEENGRGNFPPRFSGLQFPNYSSELNVNALELDDSALYLCASSSGPDEKLFFGSGTQLSVL.

V gene TRBV5-6 combines with J gene TRBJ2-7, with 11 bases matching TRBD2. The junction had 1 base not matched to a gene; V was cut back by 1 base and J by 1 base. The CDR3 has 15 residues. Per germline, CDR1 SGHDT and CDR2 YYEEEE. The CDR3 nucleotides are TGTGCCAGCAGCTTGACTAGCGGGAGATCCTACGAGCAGTACTTC. Encoded protein: CASSLTSGRSYEQYF. Filled out from reference TRBV5-6 and TRBJ2-7, the complete variable domain reads DAGVTQSPTHLIKTRGQQVTLRCSPKSGHDTVSWYQQALGQGPQFIFQYYEEEERQRGNFPDRFSGHQFPNYSSELNVNALLLGDSALYLCASSLTSGRSYEQYFGPGTRLTVT.

The chain joins TRBV5-1 to TRBJ2-5; the match to TRBD2 covers 11 bases. This CDR3 is built from 18 residues. The J segment lost 4 bases and the V segment lost 4 bases, leaving 15 bases of the junction unmatched. Germline CDR1 SGHRS, CDR2 YFSETQ. CDR3 coding DNA: TGCGCCAGCAGCGGTACTAGCGGGAGTCTAAGGTCCGGAGAGACCCAGTACTTC. Amino acids: CASSGTSGSLRSGETQYF. The variable domain in full, completed from reference TRBV5-1 and TRBJ2-5, reads KAGVTQTPRYLIKTRGQQVTLSCSPISGHRSVSWYQQTPGQGLQFLFEYFSETQRNKGNFPGRFSGRQFSNSRSEMNVSTLELGDSALYLCASSGTSGSLRSGETQYFGPGTRLLVL.

V gene TRBV4-3 combines with J gene TRBJ1-5, with D perhaps matching TRBD1 (5 bases). This CDR3 region has 17 residues. V lost 0 bases, J lost 4 bases, and 16 bases lay in between. The germline V gene has CDR1 LGHNA and CDR2 YSLEER. As DNA, the CDR3 is TGCGCCAGCAGCCAAGATCTCGGAGGGGTAGGGAATCAGCCCCAGCATTTT. Residues: CASSQDLGGVGNQPQHF.

The chain combines TRBV27 with TRBJ2-6; the D is unclear. In germline, CDR1 is MNHEY, CDR2 SMNVEV (reference sequence). The CDR3 sequence is 17 residues long. Trimming shortened V by 2 bases and J by 0 bases, and 11 bases separated the two germline ends. CDR3 bases: TGTGCCAGCAGTTTAAAGGGATGGAGCTCTGGGGCCAACGTCCTGACTTTC. Translated: CASSLKGWSSGANVLTF. Looking up the rest from reference TRBV27 and TRBJ2-6 gives the full variable domain: EAQVTQNPRYLITVTGKKLTVTCSQNMNHEYMSWYRQDPGLGLRQIYYSMNVEVTDKGDVPEGYKVSRKEKRNFPLILESPSPNQTSLYFCASSLKGWSSGANVLTFGAGSRLTVL.